The clone carrying this T cell receptor (beta chain) occurred a few times. Its specificity is unknown. Researchers prepared the TCRbeta library using unique molecular identifiers, the study reports. TCRdb redid the calling of the PCR reads with MiXCR, one entry per CDR3 protein. The sample includes hundreds of thousands of distinct CDR3 sequences, around 12% seen only once; the top ten take 0.79%. Looked up from germline, CDR1 is MNHEY and CDR2 is SVGAGI. Trimming took 2 bases from V and 5 from J, leaving 12 bases between them. There are 15 residues in the CDR3. The sample comes from a study of T-cell reconstitution after alpha-beta-depleted transplantation in children. Points from the study as a whole: Reported findings indicate that, about two months after transplant, alpha-beta T cells came from several hundred expanded clones, which were derived from non-depleted graft cells. The origin of high day-60 TCRbeta diversity in some patients lay in surviving recipient T cells and thymic progenitors. Counts and diversity of T cells one year after transplant came mostly from newly produced T cells.

The source is a girl aged 2-9 years with congenital amegakaryocytic thrombocytopenia, due to receive a stem cell transplant. The source material was PBMCs, sampled before TCRalphabeta/CD19-depleted stem cell transplant. V and J are TRBV6-5 and TRBJ2-2; D call uncertain. CDR3 protein: CASSYERSGTGELFF. DNA for the CDR3: TGTGCCAGCAGTTACGAAAGATCGGGTACCGGGGAGCTGTTTTTT.